Listed here are 20 T cell receptor beta chains from one sample, sequenced in a study of response to subunit inactivated influenza vaccine. TCRdb re-derived calls from the RT-PCR reads in MiXCR, one entry per CDR3 protein. Altogether 600,000 to 850,000 distinct CDR3 sequences are present, about 14% being singletons, with the ten largest covering approximately 7.6%. This specimen consisted of PBMCs from blood, obtained approximately 15 days before vaccination. Receptors were obtained from a man in his fifties or sixties who received an inactivated influenza vaccine.

This clonotype was observed a few times. The chain carries TRBV2 and TRBJ2-4; D might be TRBD2 (6 bases). The CDR3 has 12 residues. V shed 7 bases and J shed 8 bases, with 12 bases lying between them. Germline CDR1 is SNHLY and CDR2 is FYNNEI. CDR3 sequence: CASKGGRDIQYF. CDR3 nucleotides: TGTGCCAGCAAGGGAGGTCGGGACATTCAGTACTTC.

This clonotype was found a few times. In DNA, the CDR3 is TGTGCCAGCAGTTTAGTAGGCAGGGGGACTGAAGCTTTCTTT. Protein: CASSLVGRGTEAFF. This chain joins TRBV12-3 or TRBV12-4 and TRBJ1-1, with 7 bases lining up with TRBD1. With 1 base clipped from V and 5 bases from J, the junction kept 4 bases outside the gene matches. This CDR3 region has 14 residues.

V gene TRBV29-1 combines with J gene TRBJ2-2; 7 nucleotides agree with TRBD2. Germline CDR1 SQVTM, CDR2 ANQGSEA. CDR3 length equals 14 residues. V gave up 1 base and J gave up 7 bases; unmatched junction bases: 6. The CDR3: CSVEGRTRGGELFF. CDR3 bases: TGCAGCGTTGAAGGCCGGACTAGGGGCGGGGAGCTGTTTTTT.

This chain joins TRBV20-1 and TRBJ2-1; a possible D gene is TRBD1 (6 bases). CDR1 and CDR2 from the germline V gene are DFQATT and SNEGSKA (reference sequence). The CDR3 consists of 14 residues. V was cut by 1 base and J by 5 bases, with 12 bases left in between. The CDR3 loop is CSARAGTFNNEQFF. CDR3 coding DNA: TGCAGTGCTAGAGCCGGGACATTTAACAATGAGCAGTTCTTC.

The chain couples TRBV30 to TRBJ1-6; D gene uncertain. Deletions cut 7 bases from V and 9 bases from J, with 16 bases between. Germline CDR1 and CDR2: GTSNPN and SVGIG (reference sequence). The CDR3 runs 13 residues. The CDR3 loop reads CASSRGGGSPLHF. As DNA, the CDR3 is TGTGCCTCCAGCCGGGGTGGTGGTTCACCCCTCCACTTT.

This clonotype appeared a few times. The rearrangement joins TRBV15 to TRBJ2-7, with D uncertain. Trimming left V 1 base short and J 0 bases short, with 7 bases between. CDR1 is LNHNV, CDR2 YYDKDF, per germline (reference sequence). There are 14 residues in the CDR3. CDR3 bases: TGTGCCACCAGCAGAGGGGTAAGCTCCTACGAGCAGTACTTC. It translates to CATSRGVSSYEQYF.

The chain is built from TRBV6-1 and TRBJ1-5; possibly TRBD1 for D (6 bases). V was clipped by 6 bases and J by 0 bases, with 12 bases between them. The CDR3 is made up of 15 amino acids. The germline V gene encodes CDR1 MNHNS and CDR2 SASEGT. CDR3 DNA: TGTGCCAGCAGGGACGGACAGTATAGCAATCAGCCCCAGCATTTT. It codes for CASRDGQYSNQPQHF.

This chain joins TRBV28 and TRBJ2-5; tentative D call: TRBD1 (5 bases). CDR3 length: 15 residues. Trimming took 3 bases from V and 5 from J, leaving 16 bases between them. CDR1 MDHEN and CDR2 SYDVKM come from the germline V gene. CDR3 bases: TGTGCCAGCAGTTTGGGTTCTAGTAACAGGGAGACCCAGTACTTC. It specifies CASSLGSSNRETQYF.

The rearrangement joins TRBV20-1 to TRBJ2-7; D possibly corresponds to TRBD2 (6 bases). V shed 5 bases and J shed 3 bases, with 17 bases lying between them. Per the germline V gene, CDR1 is DFQATT and CDR2 is SNEGSKA (reference sequence). This CDR3 comprises 14 residues. For the CDR3, the DNA is TGCAGTGCTTTCTCCAGCGGGCATGACTACGAGCAGTACTTC. Protein: CSAFSSGHDYEQYF.

In this sample, this clonotype turned up a few times. The J gene is TRBJ2-4, the V gene TRBV20-1; D gene uncertain. This CDR3 contains 14 residues. Germline-derived CDR1 and CDR2 are DFQATT and SNEGSKA (reference sequence). The ends were cut back, 6 bases at V and 0 bases at J, with 12 bases in the middle. CDR3 in amino acids: CSAMSELAKNIQYF. DNA for the CDR3: TGCAGTGCGATGTCAGAACTAGCCAAAAACATTCAGTACTTC.

This clonotype was seen a few times. The V call is TRBV9, the J call TRBJ2-2, with 9 nucleotides matching TRBD2. CDR1 is SGDLS and CDR2 is YYNGEE in the germline V gene. The CDR3 length is 16 residues. The junction had 1 base not matched to a gene; V was cut back by 0 bases and J by 1 base. The CDR3 is CASSVASGKNTGELFF. For the CDR3, the DNA is TGTGCCAGCAGCGTAGCTAGCGGGAAGAACACCGGGGAGCTGTTTTTT.

This clonotype was counted only a few times. The chain uses TRBV5-1 and TRBJ2-2; a possible D gene is TRBD1 (6 bases). Trimming cost V 4 bases and J 6 bases, with 13 bases left between them. The CDR3 totals 14 residues. Per the germline V gene, CDR1 is SGHRS and CDR2 is YFSETQ. The CDR3 coding sequence is TGCGCCAGCAGCGAAATAACAGGGTCCGGGGAGCTGTTTTTT. Amino acids: CASSEITGSGELFF.

V and J are TRBV7-2 and TRBJ2-1; 12 nucleotides agree with TRBD1. CDR3 length: 17 amino acids. The V gene's germline CDR1 is SGHTA and CDR2 FQGNSA. J was trimmed by 8 bases and V by 4 bases; bases with no gene match: 12. CDR3 amino acids: CASSSRPGQGAGYEQFF. CDR3 coding DNA: TGTGCCAGCAGCTCAAGACCGGGACAGGGGGCAGGGTATGAGCAGTTCTTC.

V and J are TRBV29-1 and TRBJ2-3; D is undetermined. The V gene's germline CDR1 is SQVTM and CDR2 ANQGSEA. Trimming left V 1 base short and J 1 base short, with 9 bases between. The CDR3 consists of 14 residues. CDR3 bases: TGCAGCGTTGAAGCGGCGGCCGGCACAGATACGCAGTATTTT. Translating gives CSVEAAAGTDTQYF.

This chain's CDR3 is CASSYSTPRTYNEQFF. For the CDR3, the DNA is TGTGCCAGCAGTTACTCGACTCCACGGACTTACAATGAGCAGTTCTTC. J is TRBJ2-1 and V is TRBV6-5, with a weak D call TRBD2 (5 bases). The V and J ends lost 0 bases and 4 bases respectively, with 13 bases between them. CDR3 length: 16 residues. Germline CDR1 is MNHEY and CDR2 is SVGAGI.

This clonotype was observed a handful of times. The chain recombines TRBV30 with TRBJ2-1, with 9 bases that match TRBD2. Germline V gene sequence: CDR1 GTSNPN, CDR2 SVGIG (reference sequence). The length of the CDR3 is 15 residues. With 1 base clipped from V and 14 bases from J, the junction kept 15 bases outside the gene matches. The CDR3 is CAWSAPSGIIYGKFF. CDR3 sequence (DNA): TGTGCCTGGAGTGCTCCTAGCGGGATAATCTACGGGAAGTTCTTC.

V usage is TRBV20-1 and J usage is TRBJ2-2, with TRBD2 identical over 9 bases. Germline loops: CDR1 DFQATT, CDR2 SNEGSKA (reference sequence). V was pared by 0 bases and J by 6 bases, with 8 bases of the junction left unmatched. The CDR3 is 16 amino acids. The CDR3 protein is CSARDPTSGQSGELFF. DNA of the CDR3: TGCAGTGCTAGAGATCCGACTAGCGGTCAATCCGGGGAGCTGTTTTTT.

This clonotype appeared many times. The chain recombines TRBV12-3 or TRBV12-4 with TRBJ2-7; 12 nucleotides match TRBD2. The J segment lost 3 bases and the V segment lost 8 bases, leaving 5 bases of the junction unmatched. This CDR3 is built from 14 residues. The CDR3 sequence is CASSLGLAGYEQYF. The CDR3, as DNA: TGTGCCAGCTCACTGGGACTAGCGGGCTACGAGCAGTACTTC.

The chain couples TRBV27 to TRBJ2-5; TRBD2 matches 8 bases. Germline V lookup: CDR1 MNHEY, CDR2 SMNVEV (reference sequence). The junction had 12 bases not matched to a gene; V was cut back by 4 bases and J by 5 bases. CDR3 size: 16 residues. CDR3: CASSSWRSGGEETQYF. Here the CDR3 DNA reads TGTGCCAGCAGTTCCTGGAGATCCGGGGGGGAGGAGACCCAGTACTTC.

At least ten counts were recorded for this clonotype. The CDR3 DNA sequence: TGTGCCAGCAGTTCGAGGGACGAGCAGTACTTC. Encoded protein: CASSSRDEQYF. This chain links TRBV12-3 or TRBV12-4 with TRBJ2-7; D might be TRBD2 (5 bases). The CDR3 loop spans 11 amino acids. Between the trimmed V and J ends, which lost 4 bases and 5 bases, there was a span of 6 bases.